The clone carrying this TCR beta chain was picked up many times. The antigen is not known. The sample comes from a study of regulatory T cells in long-lasting Graves disease. Study information: The study enrolled newly diagnosed Graves' patients on antithyroid drugs under 3 months. Overall study results and limits: Limited samples may have lowered accuracy.

CDR3 length equals 15 residues. Germline V gene data show CDR1 as MDHEN and CDR2 as SYDVKM. With 6 bases removed from V and 5 bases from J, the gap between germline ends came to 19 bases. Time point of the sample: newly diagnosed GD, antithyroid drugs for less than 3 months. PBMC-extracted RNA yielded the TCR library. Both iRepertoire HTBI primers and Arm-PCR of CDR3 regions were used to build the TCR beta libraries. TCRdb reprocessed the multiplex PCR reads with MiXCR, giving one entry per CDR3 protein. This sample has some 500,000 distinct CDR3 sequences, with roughly 15% found just once. This sample was shared with a second study, whose subject was T cells in Graves' hyperthyroidism and ophthalmopathy. That work adds: The TCR CDR3 was amplified in a first-round RT-PCR using the HTBI primer set.

The starting material was peripheral blood mononuclear cells (PBMCs), obtained at new diagnosis, from a patient treated with antithyroid drugs. The rearrangement joins TRBV28 to TRBJ1-2; D ambiguous. The TCR was taken from a woman aged 35-60 years with Graves disease. The CDR3 region is CASRGTRVEGYGYTF. The CDR3 DNA follows: TGTGCCAGCAGAGGTACGCGGGTTGAAGGGTATGGCTACACCTTC.